Each of the 2 T cell receptor beta chains below was sequenced from the same sample in a study of cytomegalovirus exposure and HLA in healthy donors. The PCR made use of 60 Vbeta and 13 Jbeta primers. Profiling relied on immunoSEQ multiplex PCR, and the TCRdb table lists in-frame clones only, not all of them. The repertoire holds 150,000 to 200,000 clones, with about four fifths as singletons. Source material: PBMCs. Source of these receptors: a man aged 35 to 55 in good health and CMV-seropositive.

The J gene is TRBJ1-1, the V gene TRBV23-1; 7 bases are shared with TRBD1. TRBV23-1 is designated an ORF whose function remains uncertain. This CDR3 is built from 13 residues. With V trimmed by 7 bases and J by 4 bases, 6 bases remained unmatched. The chain's CDR3 is CASTDRDSTEAFF. DNA for the CDR3: TGCGCCAGCACCGACCGGGACAGCACTGAAGCTTTCTTT.

V and J are TRBV11-2 and TRBJ1-1; 11 bases are shared with TRBD1. Unmatched junction bases numbered 8, after V lost 3 bases and J lost 5 bases. The CDR3 covers 16 residues. CDR1 SGHAT and CDR2 FQNNGV come from the germline V gene. The chain's CDR3 is CASSFPGQGESTEAFF. Here the CDR3 DNA reads TGTGCCAGCAGCTTTCCGGGACAGGGGGAAAGTACTGAAGCTTTCTTT.